Below, 20 T cell receptor beta chains from the same sample are listed, as sequenced in a study of T-cell reconstitution after alpha-beta-depleted transplantation in children. TCRbeta library construction was performed incorporating unique molecular identifiers. MiXCR, run by TCRdb on the PCR reads, gives a single entry per CDR3 protein. The sample consists of 550,000 to 600,000 distinct CDR3 sequences, 23% of them appearing once. Material: PBMCs, mostly from graft donor cells, obtained 360 days after TCRalphabeta/CD19-depleted stem cell transplant. These receptors all come from a boy under three years old who had a stem cell transplant for acute myeloid leukemia, so the T cells may come from the graft donor.

The rearrangement links TRBV29-1 to TRBJ2-1, with 8 bases matching TRBD2. With 3 bases clipped from V and 4 bases from J, the junction kept 11 bases outside the gene matches. The CDR3 spans 16 residues. CDR1 SQVTM and CDR2 ANQGSEA come from the germline V gene. CDR3 amino acids: CSVEGWIGGGYNEQFF. The CDR3 coding sequence is TGCAGCGTTGAGGGTTGGATTGGCGGGGGGTACAATGAGCAGTTCTTC.

The CDR3 reads CAITGTGTDTIYF. The CDR3 DNA is TGTGCCATCACCGGGACAGGGACGGACACCATATATTTT. This chain joins TRBV28 and TRBJ1-3; 9 bases are a match to TRBD1. Germline V CDR1 and CDR2: MDHEN, SYDVKM. The CDR3 is made up of 13 amino acids. J lost 8 bases, V lost 10 bases, and 9 bases had no gene match.

The V gene is TRBV20-1, the J gene TRBJ2-5; TRBD2 aligns across 7 bases. V shed 8 bases and J 2 bases; nucleotides not matched to a gene: 8. Germline CDR1 reads DFQATT; CDR2 reads SNEGSKA (reference sequence). There are 13 residues in the CDR3. DNA of the CDR3: TGCAGTCCCCGGCGGGGGAGGCAAGAGACCCAGTACTTC. The encoded protein is CSPRRGRQETQYF.

The chain couples TRBV12-3 or TRBV12-4 to TRBJ2-5; 8 bases are a match to TRBD2. Unmatched junction bases numbered 9, after V lost 5 bases and J lost 4 bases. The CDR3 extends over 15 amino acids. CDR3 residues: CASSAGLGFRETQYF. In DNA, the CDR3 is TGTGCCAGCAGTGCGGGACTAGGGTTTCGAGAGACCCAGTACTTC.

This chain joins TRBV5-3 and TRBJ2-7, with a weak D call TRBD2 (7 bases). TRBV5-3 is marked as an open reading frame, function uncertain. The CDR3 is 15 amino acids. The V and J ends lost 5 bases and 7 bases respectively, with 22 bases between them. The CDR3 loop reads CARSSFAGAPGEQYF. CDR3 DNA sequence: TGTGCCAGAAGTTCCTTCGCGGGGGCCCCAGGGGAGCAGTACTTC.

The sample holds many counts of this clonotype. The chain recombines TRBV7-2 with TRBJ2-2; TRBD2 agrees at 9 bases. Germline V gene lookup returns CDR1 SGHTA and CDR2 FQGNSA. CDR3 size: 15 residues. V shed 0 bases, J shed 6 bases, and the junction held 2 bases outside the gene matches. The CDR3 DNA reads as TGTGCCAGCAGCTTAGCAGGCGGGGGGGCCGGGGAGCTGTTTTTT. Its translation is CASSLAGGGAGELFF.

The chain joins TRBV29-1 to TRBJ1-1, with a possible D match to TRBD1 (5 bases). Germline CDR1 and CDR2: SQVTM and ANQGSEA. Trimming removed 7 bases from V and 8 bases from J, with 14 bases in between. The CDR3 has 11 amino acids. DNA of the CDR3: TGCAGCGCCCTAAAGGGGCCCGAAGCTTTCTTT. Translating gives CSALKGPEAFF.

This clonotype was picked up many times. J is TRBJ2-1 and V is TRBV6-1, with TRBD2 matching over 7 bases. Germline lookup yields CDR1 MNHNS and CDR2 SASEGT. The CDR3 extends over 13 amino acids. After removal of 2 bases from V and 6 bases from J, the junction contained 1 base not matched to a gene. The CDR3: CASSEQRGNEQFF. Here the CDR3 DNA reads TGTGCCAGCAGTGAACAGCGGGGCAATGAGCAGTTCTTC.

This clonotype was observed many times. The gene calls are TRBV6-5 and TRBJ2-5; D remains ambiguous. Trimming took off 0 bases at V and 5 bases at J, with 13 bases between the two ends. The CDR3 runs 15 residues. Germline V gene data show CDR1 as MNHEY and CDR2 as SVGAGI. The CDR3 coding sequence is TGTGCCAGCAGTTACTCGATTCCGCCCCAGGAGACCCAGTACTTC. Its protein is CASSYSIPPQETQYF.

This clonotype has a count of ten or more. This rearrangement joins TRBV18 to TRBJ2-7; D is possibly TRBD1 (6 bases). The length of the CDR3 is 16 residues. Trimming left V 2 bases short and J 4 bases short, with 18 bases between. Germline CDR1 reads KGHSH; CDR2 reads LQKENI. The CDR3 DNA sequence: TGTGCCAGCTCACCAACTTGGGCAGGGGTAGGATACGAGCAGTACTTC. Translating gives CASSPTWAGVGYEQYF.

Only one count was recorded for this clonotype. The rearrangement uses TRBV10-3 and TRBJ2-1; 8 positions agree with TRBD2. J gave up 3 bases and V 0 bases, and 7 bases lay outside the gene matches. The CDR3 sequence is 17 residues long. The germline CDR1 and CDR2 sequences are ENHRY and SYGVKD. The CDR3 DNA reads TGTGCCATCAGTGAGTCCCCGACTAGCGCCTACTACAATGAGCAGTTCTTC. Translating gives CAISESPTSAYYNEQFF.

V gene TRBV4-1 combines with J gene TRBJ2-2; TRBD2 is a possible D gene (6 bases). CDR1 and CDR2 (germline): MGHRA, YSYEKL. Trimming took off 4 bases at V and 2 bases at J, with 17 bases between the two ends. The CDR3 has 17 amino acids. The CDR3 DNA is TGCGCCAGCAGCCGACTTTCGGGCGGGGATAACACCGGGGAGCTGTTTTTT. This translates into CASSRLSGGDNTGELFF.

Details on this clonotype: One base away lies a much larger clone, so this may be a sequencing read error. The chain employs TRBV28 and TRBJ1-1; 8 bases fit TRBD1. The germline gives CDR1 MDHEN, CDR2 SYDVKM. The CDR3 consists of 19 residues. CDR3 amino acids: CTSSLGKNRGRMMNTEAFF. CDR3 nucleotides: TGTACCAGCAGTTTAGGAAAGAACAGGGGGAGGATGATGAACACTGAAGCTTTCTTT. The entire variable domain, with the rest obtained from reference TRBV28 and TRBJ1-1, is as follows: DVKVTQSSRYLVKRTGEKVFLECVQDMDHENMFWYRQDPGLGLRLIYFSYDVKMKEKGDIPEGYSVSREKKERFSLILESASTNQTSMYLCTSSLGKNRGRMMNTEAFFGQGTRLTVV.

This clonotype turned up a few times. J is TRBJ2-7 and V is TRBV11-2, with D perhaps TRBD1 (6 bases). V lost 3 bases to trimming and J lost 6 bases, with 15 bases between them. This CDR3 region has 14 residues. Per the germline V gene, CDR1 is SGHAT and CDR2 is FQNNGV. The DNA for the CDR3 is TGTGCCAGCAGCTTTGGGACACTTTTGGGCGAGCAGTACTTC. Its translation is CASSFGTLLGEQYF.

At least ten counts were recorded for this clonotype. This rearrangement joins TRBV28 to TRBJ1-1; tentative D call: TRBD1 (5 bases). Deletions cut 3 bases from V and 0 bases from J, with 17 bases between. Germline V gene lookup returns CDR1 MDHEN and CDR2 SYDVKM. The CDR3 covers 17 residues. The CDR3 nucleotides read TGTGCCAGCAGTTTCCTCAGGCAGGGCAAGATGAACACTGAAGCTTTCTTT. It yields the protein CASSFLRQGKMNTEAFF.

The J gene is TRBJ2-1, the V gene TRBV5-6; 10 bases are a match to TRBD1. Germline CDR1 and CDR2: SGHDT and YYEEEE. The CDR3 is 14 residues long. The junction had 6 bases not matched to a gene; V was cut back by 8 bases and J by 4 bases. CDR3 DNA sequence: TGTGCCAGTCACACGGGACAGGGGTACAATGAGCAGTTCTTC. Amino acid sequence: CASHTGQGYNEQFF.

The rearrangement links TRBV7-9 to TRBJ2-1; TRBD1 might be the D (6 bases). The CDR3 length is 14 residues. V lost 1 base, J lost 7 bases, and 11 bases lay in between. Germline loops: CDR1 SEHNR, CDR2 FQNEAQ (reference sequence). The CDR3 spells CASSLGTGLNEQFF. In DNA, the CDR3 is TGTGCCAGCAGCTTAGGCACAGGGTTAAATGAGCAGTTCTTC.

The chain carries TRBV29-1 and TRBJ2-5; TRBD1 matches 8 bases. J gave up 4 bases and V 7 bases, and 11 bases lay outside the gene matches. Per germline, CDR1 SQVTM and CDR2 ANQGSEA. There are 14 residues in the CDR3. CDR3 bases: TGCAGCGCCTACCACGGGACAGGCCGAGAGACCCAGTACTTC. As protein: CSAYHGTGRETQYF.

This sequence joins TRBV20-1 and TRBJ2-3; a weak D match, TRBD2 (5 bases). Germline CDR1 reads DFQATT; CDR2 reads SNEGSKA (reference sequence). The CDR3 length is 14 residues. Trimming pared 4 bases from V and 0 bases from J, leaving 11 bases between. The CDR3 DNA reads TGCAGTGCTACAAAGGCGGGTAGCACAGATACGCAGTATTTT. Translating it yields CSATKAGSTDTQYF.

The gene calls are TRBV7-2 and TRBJ2-7, with 7 positions matching TRBD2. Trimming took 0 bases from V and 7 from J; bases not matched to a gene: 3. In germline, CDR1 is SGHTA, CDR2 FQGNSA. This CDR3 spans 13 amino acids. The CDR3 protein is CASSLANSGEQYV. As DNA, the CDR3 is TGTGCCAGCAGCTTAGCGAATAGCGGGGAGCAGTACGTC.